This TCR beta chain derives from a study of shared clonotypes between healthy human individuals. The data were produced by immunoSEQ multiplex PCR, yet TCRdb's version contains in-frame clones alone and is incomplete. This table has a few million clones, more than 80% appearing once. This CDR3 comprises 14 residues. The V end lost 3 bases, the J end lost 4 bases, and 12 bases lay between the germline ends. Per germline, CDR1 SGHVS and CDR2 FQNEAQ. Sequencing was performed on naive CD4+ T cells sorted from blood. Subset noted: CD45RA+ positively selected. This rearrangement joins TRBV7-8 to TRBJ2-5; D gene uncertain. The clonotype originates from a man aged 18 to 29 in good health. CDR3 loop: CASSLNFGGETQYF. The CDR3 nucleotides are TGTGCCAGCAGCTTGAATTTTGGTGGAGAGACCCAGTACTTC.